A selection of T cell receptor beta chains follows, all from one sample in a study of control samples from healthy donors and cancer patients. The assay was immunoSEQ multiplex PCR, and TCRdb's table has in-frame clones only and misses some. The table records about 35,000 clones, 93% of them present only once. Sequencing was performed on PBMCs. These receptors originate from a middle-aged man with colorectal cancer. Both conserved end residues are part of each CDR3. Fields, in order: CDR3 length, V gene, clone size, J gene, D gene, CDR3 protein, CDR3 DNA. D genes are given only for firm matches. Clone size is shown for a subset of rows, as once, few, many or a class of expanded clone.

>15|TRBV6-2/TRBV6-3|NA|TRBJ2-1|TRBD1
CASSKRTGGYNEQFF
TGTGCCAGCAGCAAAAGGACAGGGGGCTACAATGAGCAGTTCTTC
>12|TRBV19|NA|TRBJ2-7|TRBD2
CASRGGYDEQYF
TGTGCCAGTCGGGGGGGGTACGACGAGCAGTACTTC
>15|TRBV5-1|once|TRBJ1-4|NA
CASTLQPSTNEKLFF
TGCGCCAGCACTTTACAGCCTTCAACTAATGAAAAACTGTTTTTT
>15|TRBV6-5|NA|TRBJ2-7|TRBD2
CASSYSGGARYEQYF
TGTGCCAGCAGTTACTCGGGAGGGGCCCGCTACGAGCAGTACTTC
>17|TRBV25-1|NA|TRBJ2-1|TRBD1
CASSQLNRGQGRNEQFF
TGTGCCAGCAGTCAACTAAACCGGGGACAGGGTCGAAATGAGCAGTTCTTC
>16|TRBV6-2/TRBV6-3|NA|TRBJ1-1|NA
CASSYILGRWNTEAFF
TGTGCCAGCAGTTACATCTTGGGGCGATGGAACACTGAAGCTTTCTTT
>15|TRBV5-1|NA|TRBJ2-1|TRBD1
CASSFDTTGGGEQFF
TGCGCCAGCAGCTTCGATACCACAGGGGGCGGTGAGCAGTTCTTC
>15|TRBV15|NA|TRBJ2-7|NA
CATSRAPGGSYEQYF
TGTGCCACCAGCAGAGCCCCCGGTGGGTCCTACGAGCAGTACTTC
>14|TRBV25-1|NA|TRBJ1-3|TRBD1
CASSHGQGGTTIYF
TGTGCCAGCAGCCACGGACAGGGCGGTACCACCATATATTTT
>13|TRBV5-1|NA|TRBJ2-4|NA
CASSSPGGNIQYF
TGCGCCAGCAGCTCCCCCGGCGGAAACATTCAGTACTTC
>18|TRBV7-2|NA|TRBJ2-2|TRBD1
CASSLAATGAKSTGELFF
TGTGCCAGCAGCTTAGCCGCCACAGGGGCAAAGTCTACCGGGGAGCTGTTTTTT
>15|TRBV19|NA|TRBJ1-1|NA
CASSITGLGNTEAFF
TGTGCCAGTAGTATAACAGGGCTGGGGAACACTGAAGCTTTCTTT
>14|TRBV10-2|NA|TRBJ1-1|NA
CASSQHEGLPEAFF
TGCGCCAGCAGTCAGCATGAGGGGTTACCTGAAGCTTTCTTT
>13|TRBV30|NA|TRBJ1-3|TRBD1
CAWNRGSGNTIYF
TGTGCCTGGAACAGGGGTTCTGGAAACACCATATATTTT
>14|TRBV28|NA|TRBJ2-5|TRBD2
CASSPGLYQETQYF
TGTGCCAGCAGTCCGGGACTATACCAAGAGACCCAGTACTTC
>14|TRBV2|NA|TRBJ1-1|NA
CASSSTRDLREAFF
TGTGCCAGCAGTTCTACTCGGGATCTCAGAGAAGCTTTCTTT
>15|TRBV21-1|NA|TRBJ1-1|NA
CASSKKGRENTEAFF
TGTGCCAGCAGCAAAAAGGGCAGGGAGAACACTGAAGCTTTCTTT
>15|TRBV5-8|NA|TRBJ1-5|NA
CASRGGDRSNQPQHF
TGTGCCAGCAGGGGAGGGGATCGTAGCAATCAGCCCCAGCATTTT
>16|TRBV19|NA|TRBJ1-1|NA
CASSIRSTGGNTEAFF
TGTGCCAGTAGTATCCGGTCGACAGGAGGGAACACTGAAGCTTTCTTT
>16|TRBV19|NA|TRBJ2-2|TRBD2
CASSTFSGVGTGELFF
TGTGCCAGTAGTACCTTTAGCGGGGTCGGAACCGGGGAGCTGTTTTTT
>14|TRBV19|NA|TRBJ1-1|NA
CASSMWGLNTEAFF
TGTGCCAGTAGTATGTGGGGGCTGAACACTGAAGCTTTCTTT
>14|TRBV9|NA|TRBJ2-2|NA
CASSVRQGAGELFF
TGTGCCAGCAGCGTTCGTCAAGGGGCCGGGGAGCTGTTTTTT
>14|TRBV11-3|NA|TRBJ2-1|NA
CASSLGGLYNEQFF
TGTGCCAGCAGCTTAGGGGGACTCTACAATGAGCAGTTCTTC
>20|TRBV4-1|NA|TRBJ2-3|TRBD1
CASSQVGTGFFASGGNTQYF
TGCGCCAGCAGCCAAGTCGGGACAGGGTTTTTTGCTTCAGGGGGTAATACGCAGTATTTT
>15|TRBV11-3|NA|TRBJ1-3|TRBD1
CASTIRTGGRNTIYF
TGTGCCAGCACGATTCGGACAGGGGGTAGAAACACCATATATTTT
>13|TRBV7-7|NA|TRBJ1-1|NA
CASSLGIRTEAFF
TGTGCCAGCAGCTTAGGAATTCGCACTGAAGCTTTCTTT
>17|TRBV4-2|NA|TRBJ1-1|NA
CASREGLAFPSNTEAFF
TGTGCCAGCAGAGAGGGGTTGGCATTCCCATCGAACACTGAAGCTTTCTTT
>15|TRBV5-5|NA|TRBJ2-2|NA
CASSLAAGPAGELFF
TGTGCCAGCAGCTTGGCGGCAGGGCCTGCCGGGGAGCTGTTTTTT
>13|TRBV12-3/TRBV12-4|NA|TRBJ1-6|NA
CASRTGTVSPLHF
TGTGCCAGCAGAACCGGGACCGTTTCACCCCTCCACTTT
>13|TRBV19|NA|TRBJ1-4|NA
CASGQSTNEKLFF
TGTGCCAGTGGACAGTCAACTAATGAAAAACTGTTTTTT
>14|TRBV7-2|NA|TRBJ2-2|TRBD1
CASSLDRVPGELFF
TGTGCCAGCAGCTTGGACAGGGTCCCCGGGGAGCTGTTTTTT
>17|TRBV18|NA|TRBJ2-7|NA
CASSPPGLGPRAYEQYF
TGTGCCAGCTCACCACCCGGGTTGGGACCCCGGGCCTACGAGCAGTACTTC
>11|TRBV12-5|NA|TRBJ1-2|NA
CASGLVHGYTF
TGTGCTAGTGGTTTGGTACATGGCTACACCTTC
>22|TRBV9|NA|TRBJ2-4|NA
CASSVGVGGSGTGLIAKNIQYF
TGTGCCAGCAGCGTAGGAGTTGGTGGATCCGGTACAGGGCTTATAGCCAAAAACATTCAGTACTTC
>13|TRBV27|once|TRBJ2-7|TRBD1
CASSLYRGHEQYF
TGTGCCAGCAGTTTATACAGGGGGCACGAGCAGTACTTC
>13|TRBV10-1|NA|TRBJ1-2|NA
CASSPDISGGYTF
TGCGCCAGCAGCCCCGACATTTCGGGGGGCTACACCTTC
>15|TRBV3-1/TRBV3-2|NA|TRBJ1-2|NA
CASSQSRTRGYGYTF
TGTGCCAGCAGCCAATCTCGGACCCGGGGCTATGGCTACACCTTC
>14|TRBV18|NA|TRBJ2-7|TRBD1
CASSPGQGMGEQYF
TGTGCCAGCTCACCCGGACAGGGGATGGGCGAGCAGTACTTC
>12|TRBV9|NA|TRBJ1-2|NA
CASRRGDYGYTF
TGTGCCAGCCGAAGGGGTGACTATGGCTACACCTTC
>17|TRBV19|NA|TRBJ1-5|TRBD1
CASNRQGSLISNQPQHF
TGTGCCAGTAACCGACAGGGGTCCCTTATTTCTAATCAGCCCCAGCATTTT
>15|TRBV5-6|few|TRBJ1-5|TRBD1
CASSSGTAVYQPQHF
TGTGCCAGCAGCTCCGGGACAGCAGTTTATCAGCCCCAGCATTTT
>15|TRBV12-5|once|TRBJ1-3|NA
CASGETMVPGNTIYF
TGTGCTAGTGGTGAGACTATGGTTCCCGGAAACACCATATATTTT
>14|TRBV7-9|few|TRBJ1-3|NA
CASSYDRPGNTIYF
TGTGCCAGCAGCTACGACAGGCCTGGAAACACCATATATTTT
>15|TRBV7-2|NA|TRBJ2-1|NA
CASTTDRISYNEQFF
TGTGCCAGCACCACCGACAGAATCTCCTACAATGAGCAGTTCTTC
>12|TRBV6-5|few|TRBJ1-3|NA
CASMQDRNTIYF
TGTGCCAGCATGCAGGACCGGAACACCATATATTTT
>16|TRBV5-4|NA|TRBJ1-1|TRBD1
CASSANRGRFTTEAFF
TGTGCCAGCAGCGCAAACAGGGGGCGATTCACGACTGAAGCTTTCTTT
>14|TRBV6-5|once|TRBJ2-1|TRBD1
CASTTGQGANEQFF
TGTGCCAGCACCACGGGCCAGGGGGCGAATGAGCAGTTCTTC
>15|TRBV6-5|NA|TRBJ1-2|NA
CASRPPGTSNYGYTF
TGTGCCAGCAGGCCTCCCGGGACATCAAACTATGGCTACACCTTC
>15|TRBV9|NA|TRBJ1-4|NA
CASSANQGAWEKLFF
TGTGCCAGCAGCGCCAACCAGGGTGCCTGGGAAAAACTGTTTTTT
>13|TRBV19|NA|TRBJ1-2|TRBD1
CASTPDRERGYTF
TGTGCCAGTACCCCGGACAGGGAGCGTGGCTACACCTTC
>14|TRBV7-9|NA|TRBJ2-3|NA
CASSPLAPIDTQYF
TGTGCCAGCAGCCCCCTAGCGCCAATCGATACGCAGTATTTT
>11|TRBV20-1|NA|TRBJ2-7|NA
CSGVWSYEQYF
TGCAGTGGGGTTTGGTCCTACGAGCAGTACTTC
>16|TRBV5-1|NA|TRBJ2-3|TRBD2
CASREGTSGITDTQYF
TGCGCCAGCAGGGAAGGGACTAGCGGGATCACAGATACGCAGTATTTT